This entry concerns a single TCR beta chain. Under the authors' procedure: Amplification with reference gene primers provided the estimates of nucleated cell counts. Measured with immunoSEQ multiplex PCR; TCRdb has only the in-frame clones, and not every one. V and J calls and clone size follow that table, whereas D and trimming were derived from the DNA. The table lists 100,000 to 150,000 clones, about 88% of them singletons, with about a sixth in the top ten. The data derive from a study of blood T cell repertoires in COVID-19. Study in general: Samples representing acute and convalescent COVID-19 were sourced from the United States, Italy and Spain. Nucleic acid was either cDNA or gDNA, and it came from T cells, B-cell-depleted T cells, or PBMCs.

From germline, CDR1 is KGHSH and CDR2 LQKENI. V was clipped by 8 bases and J by 2 bases; unmatched bases: 4. The CDR3 is made up of 13 amino acids. Sequenced material: peripheral blood. The origin of this receptor is a woman older than 75 with acute or convalescent COVID-19. This rearrangement joins TRBV18 to TRBJ1-2; 8 bases fit TRBD1. The CDR3 reads CASTGQENYGYTF. CDR3 nucleotide sequence: TGTGCCAGCACGGGACAGGAGAACTATGGCTACACCTTC. Combining the CDR3 with reference TRBV18 and TRBJ1-2 gives the whole variable domain NAGVMQNPRHLVRRRGQEARLRCSPMKGHSHVYWYRQLPEEGLKFMVYLQKENIIDESGMPKERFSAEFPKEGPSILRIQQVVRGDSAAYFCASTGQENYGYTFGSGTRLTVV.